These T cell receptor beta chains were read from a single sample in a study of cytomegalovirus exposure and HLA in healthy donors. The table came from immunoSEQ multiplex PCR; TCRdb's copy has only in-frame clones and leaves some out. The sample includes over 100,000 clones. The source material was PBMCs. These receptors were taken from a middle-aged man in good health and CMV-seropositive. CDR3s include the opening cysteine and the closing phenylalanine or tryptophan. D genes are given only for firm matches.

j_gene: TRBJ2-1
v_gene: TRBV19
len: 14
d_gene: TRBD2
CDR3nt: TGTGCCAGTACTCGGCTAGCGGGAGTGCGTGAGCAGTTCTTC
CDR3aa: CASTRLAGVREQFF

j_gene: TRBJ1-2
v_gene: TRBV6-5
len: 16
d_gene: TRBD1
CDR3nt: TGTGCCAGCAGTTACTCGAGACAGGGTCTCTACTATGGCTACACCTTC
CDR3aa: CASSYSRQGLYYGYTF

j_gene: TRBJ2-7
v_gene: TRBV29-1
len: 13
d_gene: NA
CDR3nt: TGCAGCGTTGAAGGCGAGGCCCCCTACGAGCAGTACTTC
CDR3aa: CSVEGEAPYEQYF

j_gene: TRBJ2-1
v_gene: TRBV9
len: 14
d_gene: TRBD2
CDR3nt: TGTGCCAGCAGCGGACTAGCGGGACTCAAGGAGCAGTTCTTC
CDR3aa: CASSGLAGLKEQFF

j_gene: TRBJ2-1
v_gene: TRBV9
len: 16
d_gene: TRBD2
CDR3nt: TGTGCCAGCAGCGCCCCATCGATTAGCGGGATGGGTGAGCAGTTCTTC
CDR3aa: CASSAPSISGMGEQFF

j_gene: TRBJ2-7
v_gene: TRBV5-1
len: 16
d_gene: NA
CDR3nt: TGCGCCAGCAGCTTGATAGCGCGCAGGGGGGTCTACGAGCAGTACTTC
CDR3aa: CASSLIARRGVYEQYF

j_gene: TRBJ2-3
v_gene: TRBV5-1
len: 13
d_gene: NA
CDR3nt: TGCGCCAGCAGCTTGGTCGGAGGAGATACGCAGTATTTT
CDR3aa: CASSLVGGDTQYF

j_gene: TRBJ2-7
v_gene: TRBV28
len: 16
d_gene: TRBD1
CDR3nt: TGTGCCAGCAGTCTTCCTACCGGGACAGGGGCCTACGAGCAGTACTTC
CDR3aa: CASSLPTGTGAYEQYF

j_gene: TRBJ1-3
v_gene: TRBV25-1
len: 13
d_gene: NA
CDR3nt: TGTGCCAGCCAACCGACAGGAAGAAACACCATATATTTT
CDR3aa: CASQPTGRNTIYF

j_gene: TRBJ2-7
v_gene: TRBV5-4
len: 17
d_gene: TRBD2
CDR3nt: TGTGCCAGCAGCTTTGGACTAGCGGGAGGGCGGCCCTACGAGCAGTACTTC
CDR3aa: CASSFGLAGGRPYEQYF

j_gene: TRBJ1-4
v_gene: TRBV15
len: 13
d_gene: NA
CDR3nt: TGTGCCGTATCCAGGACTATGAATGAAAAACTGTTTTTT
CDR3aa: CAVSRTMNEKLFF

j_gene: TRBJ1-5
v_gene: TRBV10-3
len: 16
d_gene: TRBD1
CDR3nt: TGTGCCATCAGTGAGTCCGGGACAGGGTTTTATCAGCCCCAGCATTTT
CDR3aa: CAISESGTGFYQPQHF

j_gene: TRBJ2-5
v_gene: TRBV5-4
len: 15
d_gene: TRBD1
CDR3nt: TGTGCCAGCAGCGCCCGGGACAGACCTCAAGAGACCCAGTACTTC
CDR3aa: CASSARDRPQETQYF

j_gene: TRBJ2-1
v_gene: TRBV28
len: 18
d_gene: NA
CDR3nt: TGTGCCAGCAGTTCCCGACGCCACCTTTTGGAGGGGTACAATGAGCAGTTCTTC
CDR3aa: CASSSRRHLLEGYNEQFF

j_gene: TRBJ1-2
v_gene: TRBV11-2
len: 15
d_gene: NA
CDR3nt: TGTGCCAGCAGCCTGCAGGGTGCCGGTAACTATGGCTACACCTTC
CDR3aa: CASSLQGAGNYGYTF

j_gene: TRBJ2-1
v_gene: TRBV19
len: 14
d_gene: NA
CDR3nt: TGTGCCAGTAGTTCTGGTAGAGATTACAATGAGCAGTTCTTC
CDR3aa: CASSSGRDYNEQFF

j_gene: TRBJ1-5
v_gene: TRBV4-1
len: 17
d_gene: NA
CDR3nt: TGCGCCAGCAGCCAAGATGTTGGGGGGAACCGCAATCAGCCCCAGCATTTT
CDR3aa: CASSQDVGGNRNQPQHF

j_gene: TRBJ2-6
v_gene: TRBV4-1
len: 17
d_gene: NA
CDR3nt: TGCGCCAGCAGCTTAACCCTACAGGGCTCTGGGGCCAACGTCCTGACTTTC
CDR3aa: CASSLTLQGSGANVLTF

j_gene: TRBJ2-7
v_gene: TRBV6-5
len: 15
d_gene: TRBD2
CDR3nt: TGTGCCAGCACCGCTAGCGGGACTAGCCCCTACGAGCAGTACTTC
CDR3aa: CASTASGTSPYEQYF

j_gene: TRBJ2-7
v_gene: TRBV4-2
len: 16
d_gene: NA
CDR3nt: TGTGCCAGCAGCCAAGATCGTGATGGGTGGGCCCTCGAGCAGTACTTC
CDR3aa: CASSQDRDGWALEQYF

j_gene: TRBJ2-7
v_gene: TRBV7-8
len: 14
d_gene: NA
CDR3nt: TGTGCCAGCAGCGCAGGGGGGAGCTCCTACGAGCAGTACTTC
CDR3aa: CASSAGGSSYEQYF

j_gene: TRBJ2-7
v_gene: TRBV6-5
len: 14
d_gene: TRBD1
CDR3nt: TGTGCCAGCAGTGCGCGACAGGGAGCCTACGAGCAGTACTTC
CDR3aa: CASSARQGAYEQYF

j_gene: TRBJ1-6
v_gene: TRBV7-3
len: 15
d_gene: TRBD1
CDR3nt: TGTGCCAGCAGCTTACAGGGGGACAAGAATTCACCCCTCCACTTT
CDR3aa: CASSLQGDKNSPLHF

j_gene: TRBJ2-5
v_gene: TRBV10-1
len: 15
d_gene: TRBD1
CDR3nt: TGCGCCAGCAGACCCCGGGACAGGGCGTGGGAGACCCAGTACTTC
CDR3aa: CASRPRDRAWETQYF

j_gene: TRBJ2-7
v_gene: TRBV7-2
len: 14
d_gene: TRBD2
CDR3nt: TGTGCCAGCAGCTTAGCCGCGGGAGTCAACGAGCAGTACTTC
CDR3aa: CASSLAAGVNEQYF

j_gene: TRBJ1-2
v_gene: TRBV5-6
len: 13
d_gene: NA
CDR3nt: TGTGCCAGCAGCTTGGGGGTCGGGGTCGGCTACACCTTC
CDR3aa: CASSLGVGVGYTF

j_gene: TRBJ2-3
v_gene: TRBV10-3
len: 17
d_gene: TRBD2
CDR3nt: TGTGCCATCAGTGAGTCGAGAGTAGCGGGAGGTTGGGATACGCAGTATTTT
CDR3aa: CAISESRVAGGWDTQYF

j_gene: TRBJ2-3
v_gene: TRBV27
len: 14
d_gene: NA
CDR3nt: TGTGCCAGCACCACCGGCCAGGGCCCCGATACGCAGTATTTT
CDR3aa: CASTTGQGPDTQYF

j_gene: TRBJ1-4
v_gene: TRBV27
len: 14
d_gene: TRBD1
CDR3nt: TGTGCCAGCAGGGCGGGGACAGGGAGCGTAAAACTGTTTTTT
CDR3aa: CASRAGTGSVKLFF

j_gene: TRBJ1-5
v_gene: TRBV7-6
len: 17
d_gene: TRBD1
CDR3nt: TGTGCCAGCAGCTTAAGCATCGGGGACAGGGGGTTTCAGCCCCAGCATTTT
CDR3aa: CASSLSIGDRGFQPQHF

j_gene: TRBJ2-5
v_gene: TRBV7-7
len: 16
d_gene: TRBD1
CDR3nt: TGTGCTAGCAGCCCGGACAGGGGTCGTAACCAAGAGACCCAGTACTTC
CDR3aa: CASSPDRGRNQETQYF

j_gene: TRBJ1-1
v_gene: TRBV6-1
len: 14
d_gene: NA
CDR3nt: TGTGCCAGCAGACGACAGGAGCTGAACACTGAAGCTTTCTTT
CDR3aa: CASRRQELNTEAFF

j_gene: TRBJ2-2
v_gene: TRBV5-1
len: 14
d_gene: NA
CDR3nt: TGCGCCAGCAGGAATCTTCAGGGTTCCGGGGAGCTGTTTTTT
CDR3aa: CASRNLQGSGELFF

j_gene: TRBJ1-2
v_gene: TRBV9
len: 15
d_gene: NA
CDR3nt: TGTGCCAGCACCAACCTCGTCGGGGGGGCAAGAGGCTACACCTTC
CDR3aa: CASTNLVGGARGYTF

j_gene: TRBJ1-1
v_gene: TRBV30
len: 14
d_gene: NA
CDR3nt: TGTGCCTGGAGTGTACCCGAGGTGGCGACTGAAGCTTTCTTT
CDR3aa: CAWSVPEVATEAFF

j_gene: TRBJ1-2
v_gene: TRBV5-1
len: 15
d_gene: TRBD1
CDR3nt: TGCGCCAGCAGCTTGGGACAGGGGGCTAACTATGGCTACACCTTC
CDR3aa: CASSLGQGANYGYTF

j_gene: TRBJ2-7
v_gene: TRBV5-8
len: 13
d_gene: NA
CDR3nt: TGTGCCAGCAGCTTGGTGGGTCACAGCGAGCAGTACTTC
CDR3aa: CASSLVGHSEQYF

j_gene: TRBJ2-6
v_gene: TRBV6-4
len: 14
d_gene: NA
CDR3nt: TGTGCCAGCAAGCCAGGGGTTGGGGCCAACGTCCTGACTTTC
CDR3aa: CASKPGVGANVLTF

j_gene: TRBJ1-1
v_gene: TRBV9
len: 17
d_gene: TRBD1
CDR3nt: TGTGCCAGCAGCGTGGACAGGGTTCGGGGAGGGGACACTGAAGCTTTCTTT
CDR3aa: CASSVDRVRGGDTEAFF

j_gene: TRBJ2-1
v_gene: TRBV5-1
len: 14
d_gene: NA
CDR3nt: TGCGCCAGCAGCTTGGTGCAGGCTACCAATGAGCAGTTCTTC
CDR3aa: CASSLVQATNEQFF

j_gene: TRBJ1-1
v_gene: TRBV28
len: 12
d_gene: NA
CDR3nt: TGTGCCAGCACCTTTAGTAATCTGGAAGCTTTCTTT
CDR3aa: CASTFSNLEAFF

j_gene: TRBJ2-3
v_gene: TRBV7-2
len: 14
d_gene: NA
CDR3nt: TGTGCCAGCAGCTTAAGGGACTCACTGGATACGCAGTATTTT
CDR3aa: CASSLRDSLDTQYF

j_gene: TRBJ2-7
v_gene: TRBV7-6
len: 15
d_gene: TRBD2
CDR3nt: TGTGCCAGCAGCTTGGGGACTAGCGTTTCCTACGAGCAGTACTTC
CDR3aa: CASSLGTSVSYEQYF

j_gene: TRBJ2-1
v_gene: TRBV7-9
len: 16
d_gene: TRBD2
CDR3nt: TGTGCCAGCAGCCGAAATGGACTAGCGGGTGGAAATGAGCAGTTCTTC
CDR3aa: CASSRNGLAGGNEQFF

j_gene: TRBJ2-7
v_gene: TRBV7-2
len: 15
d_gene: TRBD2
CDR3nt: TGTGCCAGCAGCCCGATAGCGGGGAGCTCCTACGAGCAGTACTTC
CDR3aa: CASSPIAGSSYEQYF

j_gene: TRBJ2-1
v_gene: TRBV29-1
len: 14
d_gene: NA
CDR3nt: TGCAGCGTTGATGCAGCCTCCGGGGTCTATGAGCAGTTCTTC
CDR3aa: CSVDAASGVYEQFF

j_gene: TRBJ2-7
v_gene: TRBV15
len: 17
d_gene: TRBD2
CDR3nt: TGTGCCACCAGCAGAGATCTCTCGACTAGCGGGACCTACGAGCAGTACTTC
CDR3aa: CATSRDLSTSGTYEQYF

j_gene: TRBJ2-7
v_gene: TRBV6-1
len: 12
d_gene: NA
CDR3nt: TGTGCCAGCAGCCTAAAACTTGGCGAGCAGTACTTC
CDR3aa: CASSLKLGEQYF

j_gene: TRBJ2-7
v_gene: TRBV7-9
len: 15
d_gene: NA
CDR3nt: TGTGCCAGCAGCAAACAGGACGGCTCTTCCTACGAGCAGTACTTC
CDR3aa: CASSKQDGSSYEQYF

j_gene: TRBJ1-1
v_gene: TRBV6-6
len: 13
d_gene: NA
CDR3nt: TGTGCCAGCAGTCAACCGGGGAACACTGAAGCTTTCTTT
CDR3aa: CASSQPGNTEAFF